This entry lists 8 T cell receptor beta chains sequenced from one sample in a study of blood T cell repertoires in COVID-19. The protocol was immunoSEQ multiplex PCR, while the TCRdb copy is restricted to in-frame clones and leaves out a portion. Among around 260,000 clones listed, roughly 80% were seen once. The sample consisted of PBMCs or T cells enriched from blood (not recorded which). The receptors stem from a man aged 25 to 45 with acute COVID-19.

CDR3 amino acids: CASSRTTTDTQYF. CDR3 nucleotide sequence: TGTGCCAGCAGCCGAACTACCACAGATACGCAGTATTTT. This chain connects TRBV7-9 to TRBJ2-3; D uncertain. The germline V gene has CDR1 SEHNR and CDR2 FQNEAQ (reference sequence). V was trimmed by 5 bases and J by 2 bases, leaving 8 bases between them. CDR3 length: 13 amino acids. The complete variable domain, with remaining parts taken from reference TRBV7-9 and TRBJ2-3, reads DTGVSQNPRHKITKRGQNVTFRCDPISEHNRLYWYRQTLGQGPEFLTYFQNEAQLEKSRLLSDRFSAERPKGSFSTLEIQRTEQGDSAMYLCASSRTTTDTQYFGPGTRLTVL.

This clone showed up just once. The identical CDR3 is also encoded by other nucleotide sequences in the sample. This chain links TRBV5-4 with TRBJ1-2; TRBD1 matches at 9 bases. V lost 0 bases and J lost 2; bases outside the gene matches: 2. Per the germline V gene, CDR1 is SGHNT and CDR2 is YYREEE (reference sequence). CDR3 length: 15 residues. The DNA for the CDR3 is TGTGCCAGCAGCTTGGGTGGACAGGGGAACTATGGCTACACCTTC. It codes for CASSLGGQGNYGYTF. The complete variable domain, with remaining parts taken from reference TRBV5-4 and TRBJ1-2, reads ETGVTQSPTHLIKTRGQQVTLRCSSQSGHNTVSWYQQALGQGPQFIFQYYREEENGRGNFPPRFSGLQFPNYSSELNVNALELDDSALYLCASSLGGQGNYGYTFGSGTRLTVV.

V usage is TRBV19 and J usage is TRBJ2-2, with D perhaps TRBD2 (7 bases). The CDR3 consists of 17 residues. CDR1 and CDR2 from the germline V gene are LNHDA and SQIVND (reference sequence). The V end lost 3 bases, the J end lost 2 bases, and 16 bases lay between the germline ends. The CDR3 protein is CASSISAGTLNTGELFF. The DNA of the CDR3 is TGTGCCAGTAGTATTTCAGCGGGGACATTAAACACCGGGGAGCTGTTTTTT.

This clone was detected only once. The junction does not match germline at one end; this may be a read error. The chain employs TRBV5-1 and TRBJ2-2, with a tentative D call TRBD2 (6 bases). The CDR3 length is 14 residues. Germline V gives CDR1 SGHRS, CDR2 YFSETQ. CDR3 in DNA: TGTGCCAGCAGCCCGGAGGGGTTTGCCGGGGAGCTGTTTTTT. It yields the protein CASSPEGFAGELFF.

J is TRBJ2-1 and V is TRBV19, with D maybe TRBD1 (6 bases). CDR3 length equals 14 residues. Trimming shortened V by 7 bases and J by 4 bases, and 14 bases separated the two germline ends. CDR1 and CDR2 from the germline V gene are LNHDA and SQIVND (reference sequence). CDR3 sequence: CASTQGWGYNEQFF. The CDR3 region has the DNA TGTGCCAGTACCCAGGGGTGGGGGTACAATGAGCAGTTCTTC.

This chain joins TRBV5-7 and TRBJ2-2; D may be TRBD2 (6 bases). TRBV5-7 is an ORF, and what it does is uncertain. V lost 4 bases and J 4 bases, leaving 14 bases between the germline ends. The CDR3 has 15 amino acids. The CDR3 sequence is CASSVDYRGTGELFF. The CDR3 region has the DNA TGTGCCAGCAGCGTGGACTACCGAGGCACCGGGGAGCTGTTTTTT.

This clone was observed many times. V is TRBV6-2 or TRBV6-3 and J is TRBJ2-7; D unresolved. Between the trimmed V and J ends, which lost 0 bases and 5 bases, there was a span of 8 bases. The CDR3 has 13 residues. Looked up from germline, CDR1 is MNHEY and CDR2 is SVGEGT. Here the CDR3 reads CASSYSERDEQYV. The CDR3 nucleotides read TGTGCCAGCAGTTACTCGGAACGGGACGAGCAGTACGTC.

CDR3 loop: CASSYGSGHFNSPLHF. CDR3 DNA: TGTGCCAGCAGTTACGGGTCGGGACACTTTAATTCACCCCTCCACTTT. This chain uses TRBV6-5 with TRBJ1-6; D may be TRBD1 (6 bases). Germline assignment: CDR1 MNHEY and CDR2 SVGAGI. V gave up 2 bases and J gave up 6 bases, with 14 bases separating them. This CDR3 spans 16 amino acids.